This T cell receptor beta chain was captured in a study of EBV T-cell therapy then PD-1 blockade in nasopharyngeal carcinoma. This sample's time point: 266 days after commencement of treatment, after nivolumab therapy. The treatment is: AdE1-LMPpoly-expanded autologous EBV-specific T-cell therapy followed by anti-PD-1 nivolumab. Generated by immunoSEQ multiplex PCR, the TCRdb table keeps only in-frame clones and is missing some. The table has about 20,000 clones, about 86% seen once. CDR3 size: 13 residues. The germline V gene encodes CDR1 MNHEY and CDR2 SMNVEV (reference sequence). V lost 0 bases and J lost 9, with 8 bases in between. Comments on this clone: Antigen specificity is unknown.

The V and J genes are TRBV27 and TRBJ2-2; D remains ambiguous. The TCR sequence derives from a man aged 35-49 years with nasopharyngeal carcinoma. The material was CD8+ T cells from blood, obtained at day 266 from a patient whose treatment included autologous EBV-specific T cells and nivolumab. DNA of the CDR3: TGTGCCAGCAGTTTATCGCTGGGCAGGGAGCTGTTTTTT. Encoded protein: CASSLSLGRELFF.